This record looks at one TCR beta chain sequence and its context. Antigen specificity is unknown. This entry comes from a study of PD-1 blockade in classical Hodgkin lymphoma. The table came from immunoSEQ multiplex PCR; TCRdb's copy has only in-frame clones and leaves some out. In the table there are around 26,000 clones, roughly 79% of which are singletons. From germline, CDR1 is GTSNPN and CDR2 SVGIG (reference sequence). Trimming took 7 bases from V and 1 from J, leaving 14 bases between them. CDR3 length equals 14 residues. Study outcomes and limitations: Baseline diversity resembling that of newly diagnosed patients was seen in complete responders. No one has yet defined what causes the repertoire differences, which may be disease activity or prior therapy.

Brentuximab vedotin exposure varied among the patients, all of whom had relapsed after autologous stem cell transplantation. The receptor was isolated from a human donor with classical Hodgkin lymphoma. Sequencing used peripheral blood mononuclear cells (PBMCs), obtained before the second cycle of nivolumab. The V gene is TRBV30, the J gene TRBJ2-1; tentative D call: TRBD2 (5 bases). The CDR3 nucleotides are TGTGCCTTGTTCCCCCAGCGGTCCTACAATGAGCAGTTCTTC. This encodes CALFPQRSYNEQFF.